This is a list of T cell receptor beta chains from one sample in a study of blood T cell repertoires in COVID-19. Here immunoSEQ multiplex PCR was the method, and the copy in TCRdb shows in-frame clones only, minus some. The sample shows 400,000 to 450,000 clones, roughly nine tenths of them seen only once. The sample was PBMCs or T cells enriched from blood (not recorded which). All receptors derive from a man under 40 who had recovered from COVID-19. CDR3s include the opening cysteine and the closing phenylalanine or tryptophan. D genes are given only for firm matches. Some rows have no size entry. The others give once, few or many, or a class for an expanded clone.

>.|TRBV19|.|TRBJ2-7
CASSPSTPRDEQYF
TGTGCCAGTAGTCCTTCAACACCGAGGGACGAGCAGTACTTC
>once|TRBV4-1|TRBD1|TRBJ2-4
CASSPPDRAPNIQYF
TGCGCCAGCAGCCCACCGGACAGGGCTCCAAACATTCAGTACTTC
>.|TRBV28|.|TRBJ1-5
CASSLRQGNQPQHF
TGTGCCAGCAGTTTAAGACAGGGCAATCAGCCCCAGCATTTT
>few|TRBV5-1|TRBD1|TRBJ2-6
CASSWNSQGAGANVLTF
TGCGCCAGCAGCTGGAACTCACAGGGGGCTGGGGCCAACGTCCTGACTTTC
>.|TRBV2|TRBD2|TRBJ2-1
CASSDSRSSGNYEQFF
TGTGCCAGCAGTGATTCCCGGAGTAGCGGGAACTATGAGCAGTTCTTC
>.|TRBV6-5|TRBD1|TRBJ1-4
CASSTGTGDEKLFF
TGTGCCAGCAGCACCGGGACAGGGGATGAAAAACTGTTTTTT
>.|TRBV5-4|TRBD2|TRBJ2-3
CASSFSLTSGAYSTDTQYF
TGTGCCAGCAGCTTCAGCCTAACTAGCGGGGCTTATAGCACAGATACGCAGTATTTT
>.|TRBV7-2|TRBD2|TRBJ2-3
CASSLASGSGDTQYF
TGTGCCAGCAGCTTAGCTAGCGGGAGTGGGGATACGCAGTATTTT
>.|TRBV7-6|TRBD2|TRBJ2-7
CASSLGGGTGYEQYF
TGTGCCAGCAGCTTAGGGGGAGGGACGGGGTACGAGCAGTACTTC
>.|TRBV7-6|TRBD2|TRBJ2-2
CASSFLAGAPVGTGELFF
TGTGCCAGCAGCTTTTTAGCGGGAGCCCCGGTGGGGACCGGGGAGCTGTTTTTT
>.|TRBV14|.|TRBJ1-3
CASSQGTADRNTIYF
TGTGCCAGCAGCCAAGGGACAGCAGACCGGAACACCATATATTTT
>once|TRBV10-3|TRBD2|TRBJ2-1
CATTRTSRVEQFF
TGTGCCACCACCCGGACTAGCCGGGTTGAGCAGTTCTTC
>.|TRBV7-8|TRBD2|TRBJ2-7
CASSLRPSGSSYEQYF
TGTGCCAGCAGCTTAAGGCCTAGCGGGAGCTCCTACGAGCAGTACTTC
>.|TRBV18|TRBD1|TRBJ1-5
CASSPGTGVTNQPQHF
TGTGCCAGCTCACCCGGGACAGGGGTAACGAATCAGCCCCAGCATTTT
>few|TRBV3-1/TRBV3-2|TRBD1|TRBJ1-5
CASSLGTVGQQPQHF
TGTGCCAGCAGCCTCGGGACAGTGGGTCAGCAGCCCCAGCATTTT
>.|TRBV5-1|TRBD1|TRBJ1-3
CASSPGTGRNTIYF
TGCGCCAGCAGCCCCGGGACAGGGAGGAACACCATATATTTT
>.|TRBV10-1|.|TRBJ1-1
CASKPEVNTEAFF
TGCGCCAGCAAACCGGAGGTGAACACTGAAGCTTTCTTT
>.|TRBV12-5|TRBD2|TRBJ2-1
CASGSPVPGLAGYNEQFF
TGTGCTAGTGGTTCCCCCGTCCCGGGACTAGCGGGATACAATGAGCAGTTCTTC
>.|TRBV11-3|.|TRBJ1-1
CASSLRQGNTEAFF
TGTGCCAGCAGCTTGCGCCAGGGAAACACTGAAGCTTTCTTT
>.|TRBV6-5|.|TRBJ2-7
CASSKDSYEQYF
TGTGCCAGCAGTAAGGACAGTTACGAGCAGTACTTC
>.|TRBV28|TRBD1|TRBJ1-1
CASSYRGLVNTEAFF
TGTGCCAGCAGTTATAGGGGGCTGGTGAACACTGAAGCTTTCTTT